This T cell receptor (beta chain) was observed in a study of blood T cell repertoires in COVID-19. Study-wide background: The study drew acute and convalescent COVID-19 samples from the United States, Italy and Spain. The analysed material was cDNA or gDNA that came from T cells, B-cell-depleted T cells, or PBMCs.

Per the original data handling: Reference gene primers were amplified, and this amplification served to estimate nucleated cell counts. Sequenced by immunoSEQ multiplex PCR; TCRdb stores in-frame clones only, minus some. That table furnishes V, J and clone size, whereas the DNA furnished D and trimming. The sample has around 240,000 clones, roughly 85% seen once. The CDR3 runs 13 residues. Losses at the gene ends were 5 bases for V and 3 bases for J; bases not matched to a gene: 3. Germline CDR1 MNHEY, CDR2 SVGAGI. The table lists this clone with a count of one. The V gene is TRBV6-5, the J gene TRBJ2-5, with TRBD2 identical over 7 bases. This receptor was obtained from a man aged 40-50 years with acute or convalescent COVID-19. Sequencing input: peripheral blood. CDR3 coding DNA: TGTGCCAGCAGTCCGGGACTAAAAGAGACCCAGTACTTC. The encoded protein is CASSPGLKETQYF.